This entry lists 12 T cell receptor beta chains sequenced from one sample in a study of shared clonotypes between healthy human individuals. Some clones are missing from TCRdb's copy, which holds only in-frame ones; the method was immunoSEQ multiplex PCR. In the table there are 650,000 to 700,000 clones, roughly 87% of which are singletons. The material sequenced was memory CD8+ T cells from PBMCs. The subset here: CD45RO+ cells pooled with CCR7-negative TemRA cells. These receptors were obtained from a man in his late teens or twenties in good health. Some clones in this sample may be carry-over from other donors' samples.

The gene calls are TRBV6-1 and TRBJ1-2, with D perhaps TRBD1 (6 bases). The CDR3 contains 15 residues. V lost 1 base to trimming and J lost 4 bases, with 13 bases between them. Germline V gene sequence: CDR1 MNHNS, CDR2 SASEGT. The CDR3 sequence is CASSEGTALIYGYTF. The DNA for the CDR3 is TGTGCCAGCAGTGAAGGGACAGCTTTAATCTATGGCTACACCTTC.

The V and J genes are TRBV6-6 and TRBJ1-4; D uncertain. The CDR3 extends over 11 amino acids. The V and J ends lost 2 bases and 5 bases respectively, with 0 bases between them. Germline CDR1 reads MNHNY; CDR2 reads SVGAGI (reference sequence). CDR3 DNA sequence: TGTGCCAGCAGTTACAATGAAAAACTGTTTTTT. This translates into CASSYNEKLFF.

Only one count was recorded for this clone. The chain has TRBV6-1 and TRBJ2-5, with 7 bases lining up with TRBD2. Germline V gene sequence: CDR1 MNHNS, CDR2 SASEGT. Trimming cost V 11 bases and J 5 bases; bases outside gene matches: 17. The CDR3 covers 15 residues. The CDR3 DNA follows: TGTGCCGGCCGTGTCGGGAGGCTGGGGGGGGAGACCCAGTACTTC. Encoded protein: CAGRVGRLGGETQYF.

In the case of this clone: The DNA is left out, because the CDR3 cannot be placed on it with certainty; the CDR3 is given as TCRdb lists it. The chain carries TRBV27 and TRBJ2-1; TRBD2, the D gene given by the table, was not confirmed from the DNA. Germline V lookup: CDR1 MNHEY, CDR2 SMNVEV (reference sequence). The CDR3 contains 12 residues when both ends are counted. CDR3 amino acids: CASSTSGNEQFF.

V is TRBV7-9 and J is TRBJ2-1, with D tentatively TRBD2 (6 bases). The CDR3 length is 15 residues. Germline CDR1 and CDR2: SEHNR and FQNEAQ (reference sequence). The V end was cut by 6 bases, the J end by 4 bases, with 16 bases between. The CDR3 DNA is TGTGCCAGCAGTGCAAGCGGGTCTCTTTACAATGAGCAGTTCTTC. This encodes CASSASGSLYNEQFF.

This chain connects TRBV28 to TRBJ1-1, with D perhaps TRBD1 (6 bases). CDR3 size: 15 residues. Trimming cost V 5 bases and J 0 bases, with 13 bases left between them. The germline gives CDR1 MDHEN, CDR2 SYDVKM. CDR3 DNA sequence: TGTGCCAGCAGTATCCCAGGGGAACTGAACACTGAAGCTTTCTTT. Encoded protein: CASSIPGELNTEAFF.

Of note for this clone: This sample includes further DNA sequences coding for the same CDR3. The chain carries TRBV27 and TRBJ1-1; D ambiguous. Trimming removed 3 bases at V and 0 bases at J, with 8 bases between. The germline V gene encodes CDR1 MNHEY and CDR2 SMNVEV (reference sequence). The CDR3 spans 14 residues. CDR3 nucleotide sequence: TGTGCCAGCAGTTTGGGCCGCATGAACACTGAAGCTTTCTTT. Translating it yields CASSLGRMNTEAFF.

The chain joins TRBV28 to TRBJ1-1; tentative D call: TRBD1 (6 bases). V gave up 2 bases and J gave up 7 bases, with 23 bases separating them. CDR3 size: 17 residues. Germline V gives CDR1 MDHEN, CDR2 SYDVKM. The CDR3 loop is CASSLAVGGADQFEAFF. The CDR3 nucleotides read TGTGCCAGCAGTTTAGCGGTGGGGGGCGCGGATCAGTTTGAAGCTTTCTTT.

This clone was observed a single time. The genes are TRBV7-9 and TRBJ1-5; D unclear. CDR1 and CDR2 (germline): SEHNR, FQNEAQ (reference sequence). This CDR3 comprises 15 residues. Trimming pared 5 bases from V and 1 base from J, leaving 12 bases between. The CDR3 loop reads CASSLTDGSNQPQHF. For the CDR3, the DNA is TGTGCCAGCAGCCTAACCGACGGAAGCAATCAGCCCCAGCATTTT.

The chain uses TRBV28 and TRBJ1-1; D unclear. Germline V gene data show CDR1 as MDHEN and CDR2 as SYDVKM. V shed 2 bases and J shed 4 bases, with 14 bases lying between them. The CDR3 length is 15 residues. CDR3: CASSLIGPPGTEAFF. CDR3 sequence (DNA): TGTGCCAGCAGTTTAATCGGCCCCCCGGGCACTGAAGCTTTCTTT.

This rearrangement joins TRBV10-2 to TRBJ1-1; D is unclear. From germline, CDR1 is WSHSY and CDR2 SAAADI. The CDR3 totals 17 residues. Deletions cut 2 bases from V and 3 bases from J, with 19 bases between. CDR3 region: CASSETVWADLDTEAFF. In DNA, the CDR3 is TGCGCCAGCAGTGAGACGGTTTGGGCAGACTTGGACACTGAAGCTTTCTTT.

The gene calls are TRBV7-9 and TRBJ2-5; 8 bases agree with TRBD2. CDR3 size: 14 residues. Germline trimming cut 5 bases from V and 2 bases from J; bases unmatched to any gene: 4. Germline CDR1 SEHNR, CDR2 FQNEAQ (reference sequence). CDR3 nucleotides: TGTGCCAGCAGCCGGACTAGCAGACAAGAGACCCAGTACTTC. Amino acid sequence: CASSRTSRQETQYF. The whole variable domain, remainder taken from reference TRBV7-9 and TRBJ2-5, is DTGVSQNPRHKITKRGQNVTFRCDPISEHNRLYWYRQTLGQGPEFLTYFQNEAQLEKSRLLSDRFSAERPKGSFSTLEIQRTEQGDSAMYLCASSRTSRQETQYFGPGTRLLVL.